The clone carrying this TCR beta chain was observed a few times. As yet, its antigen is unknown. The CDR3 loop spans 14 amino acids. Germline assignment: CDR1 SGHKS and CDR2 YYEKEE (reference sequence). V was pared by 2 bases and J by 5 bases, with 2 bases of the junction left unmatched. The sample originates from a study of T-cell reconstitution after alpha-beta-depleted transplantation in children. General study findings and limits: By one year post-transplant, T-cell counts and diversity largely arose from T cells that were newly produced. Surviving recipient T cells and thymic progenitors produced the high day-60 TCRbeta diversity seen in some patients. Where alpha-beta T cells came from about two months after transplant was reportedly several hundred expanded graft clones.

Researchers prepared the TCRbeta library using unique molecular identifiers, the study reports. TCRdb re-analysed the PCR reads in MiXCR, keeping a single row per CDR3 protein. The sample shows about 210,000 distinct CDR3 sequences, approximately 15% of them seen only once. Sequenced here: PBMCs, mostly from graft donor cells, sampled 360 days after TCRalphabeta/CD19-depleted stem cell transplant. The clonotype was recovered from a male patient aged 2 to 9 who had a stem cell transplant for acute lymphoblastic leukemia, so the T cells may come from the graft donor. V and J are TRBV5-5 and TRBJ2-2, with TRBD1 matching over 8 bases. For the CDR3, the DNA is TGTGCCAGCAGCTTATACAGGGGGACCGGGGAGCTGTTTTTT. Translating it yields CASSLYRGTGELFF.